This paragraph reports one T cell receptor (beta chain). This sample is drawn from a study of blood T cell repertoires in COVID-19. Study-level background: Sources were T cells, B-cell-depleted T cells, or PBMCs; the material itself was cDNA or gDNA.

Measured with immunoSEQ multiplex PCR; TCRdb has only the in-frame clones, and not every one. This repertoire shows some 190,000 clones, roughly 80% found once; its top ten account for 9.5% to 15%. The germline gives CDR1 KGHSH, CDR2 LQKENI. V was clipped by 1 base and J by 2 bases; unmatched bases: 0. This CDR3 is 15 amino acids long. This clonotype was obtained from a woman in her forties or fifties with acute or convalescent COVID-19. The sequencing sample was made of peripheral blood. The chain combines TRBV18 with TRBJ1-5; the match to TRBD1 covers 9 bases. The chain's CDR3 is CASSPRQGGNQPQHF. CDR3 nucleotide sequence: TGTGCCAGCTCACCACGACAGGGGGGCAATCAGCCCCAGCATTTT.